This T cell receptor beta chain was retrieved from a study of blood T cells in healthy people across ages. The total RNA that was extracted per sample amounted to at least 5.5 micrograms. PCR was performed a second time for about 7 to 11 cycles using a sample-barcoded 5' primer and a J-beta primer mix. Via MiXCR, TCRdb re-called the 5' RACE reads, giving one row per CDR3 protein. The repertoire holds about 1.6 million distinct CDR3 sequences, with about 31% as singletons. Germline CDR1 reads SEHNR; CDR2 reads FQNEAQ (reference sequence). With 2 bases removed from V and 4 bases from J, the gap between germline ends came to 8 bases. CDR3 length: 14 residues.

The sample taken for sequencing was blood. This TCR was recovered from a woman in her 30s in good health. J is TRBJ2-2 and V is TRBV7-9, with D possibly TRBD2 on 7 matching bases. Here the CDR3 reads CASSLRGATGELFF. CDR3 DNA: TGTGCCAGCAGCTTACGGGGGGCCACCGGGGAGCTGTTTTTT.